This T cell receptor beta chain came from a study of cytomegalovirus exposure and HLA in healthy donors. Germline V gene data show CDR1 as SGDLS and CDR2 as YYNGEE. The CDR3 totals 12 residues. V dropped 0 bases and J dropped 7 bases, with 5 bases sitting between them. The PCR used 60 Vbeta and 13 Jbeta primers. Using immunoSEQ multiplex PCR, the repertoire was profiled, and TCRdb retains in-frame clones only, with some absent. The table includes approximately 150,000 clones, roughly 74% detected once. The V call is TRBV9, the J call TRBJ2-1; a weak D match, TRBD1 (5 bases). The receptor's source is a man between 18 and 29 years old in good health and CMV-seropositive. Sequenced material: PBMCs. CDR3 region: CASSVEGNEQFF. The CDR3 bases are TGTGCCAGCAGCGTAGAGGGGAATGAGCAGTTCTTC. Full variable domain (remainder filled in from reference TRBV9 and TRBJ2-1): DSGVTQTPKHLITATGQRVTLRCSPRSGDLSVYWYQQSLDQGLQFLIQYYNGEERAKGNILERFSAQQFPDLHSELNLSSLELGDSALYFCASSVEGNEQFFGPGTRLTVL.